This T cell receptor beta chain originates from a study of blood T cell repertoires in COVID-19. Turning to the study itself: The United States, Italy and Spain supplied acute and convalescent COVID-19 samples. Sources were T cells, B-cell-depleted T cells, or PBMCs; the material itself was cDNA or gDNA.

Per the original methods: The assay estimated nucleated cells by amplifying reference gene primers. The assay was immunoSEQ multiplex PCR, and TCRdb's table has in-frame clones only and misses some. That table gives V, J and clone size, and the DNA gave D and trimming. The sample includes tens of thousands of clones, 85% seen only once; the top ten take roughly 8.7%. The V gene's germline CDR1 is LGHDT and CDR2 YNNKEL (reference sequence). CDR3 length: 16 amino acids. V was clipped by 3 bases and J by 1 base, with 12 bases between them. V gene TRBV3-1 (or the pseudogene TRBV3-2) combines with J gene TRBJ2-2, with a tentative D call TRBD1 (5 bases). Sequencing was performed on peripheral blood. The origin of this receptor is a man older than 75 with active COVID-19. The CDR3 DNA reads TGTGCCAGCAGCCATTGGGGCAGGATGAACACCGGGGAGCTGTTTTTT. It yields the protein CASSHWGRMNTGELFF.